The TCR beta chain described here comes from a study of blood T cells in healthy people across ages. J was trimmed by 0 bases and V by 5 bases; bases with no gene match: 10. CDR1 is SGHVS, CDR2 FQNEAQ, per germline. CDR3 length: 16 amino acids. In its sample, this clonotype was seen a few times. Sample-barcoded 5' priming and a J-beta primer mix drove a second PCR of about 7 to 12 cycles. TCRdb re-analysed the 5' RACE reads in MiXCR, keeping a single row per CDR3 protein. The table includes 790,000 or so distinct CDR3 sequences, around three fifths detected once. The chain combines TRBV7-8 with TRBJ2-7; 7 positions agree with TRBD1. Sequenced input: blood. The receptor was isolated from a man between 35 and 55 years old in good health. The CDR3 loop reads CASSGNDRVLSYEQYF. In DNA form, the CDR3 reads TGTGCCAGCAGCGGAAACGACAGGGTGCTCTCCTACGAGCAGTACTTC.